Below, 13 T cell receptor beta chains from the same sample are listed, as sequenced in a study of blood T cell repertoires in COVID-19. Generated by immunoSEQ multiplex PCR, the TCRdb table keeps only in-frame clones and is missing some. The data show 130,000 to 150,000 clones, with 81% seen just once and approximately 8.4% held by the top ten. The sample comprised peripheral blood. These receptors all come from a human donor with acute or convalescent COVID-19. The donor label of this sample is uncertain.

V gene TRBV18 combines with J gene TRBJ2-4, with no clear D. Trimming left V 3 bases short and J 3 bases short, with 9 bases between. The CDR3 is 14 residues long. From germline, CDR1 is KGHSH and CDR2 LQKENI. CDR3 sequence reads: CASSPAGGKNIQYF. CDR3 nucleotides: TGTGCCAGCTCACCCGCTGGCGGCAAAAACATTCAGTACTTC.

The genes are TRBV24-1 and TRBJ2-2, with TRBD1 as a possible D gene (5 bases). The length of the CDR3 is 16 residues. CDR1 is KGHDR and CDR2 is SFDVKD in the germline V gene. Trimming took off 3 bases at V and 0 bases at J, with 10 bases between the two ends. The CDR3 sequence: CATSDLGHPNTGELFF. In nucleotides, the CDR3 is TGTGCCACCAGTGATCTCGGACACCCGAACACCGGGGAGCTGTTTTTT.

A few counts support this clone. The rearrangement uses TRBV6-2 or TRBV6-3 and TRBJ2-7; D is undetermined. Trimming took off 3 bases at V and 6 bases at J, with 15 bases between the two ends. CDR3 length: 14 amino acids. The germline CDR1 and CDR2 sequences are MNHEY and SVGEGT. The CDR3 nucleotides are TGTGCCAGCAGTTATCTGCCCGATTCGGGCGAGCAGTACTTC. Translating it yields CASSYLPDSGEQYF.

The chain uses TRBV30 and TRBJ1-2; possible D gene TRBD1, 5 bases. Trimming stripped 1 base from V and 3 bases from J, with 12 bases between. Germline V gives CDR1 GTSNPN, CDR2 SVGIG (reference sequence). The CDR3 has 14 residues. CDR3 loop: CAWSEAGPYYGYTF. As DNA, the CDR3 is TGTGCCTGGAGTGAGGCAGGGCCGTACTATGGCTACACCTTC. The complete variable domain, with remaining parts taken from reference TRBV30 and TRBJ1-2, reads SQTIHQWPATLVQPVGSPLSLECTVEGTSNPNLYWYRQAAGRGLQLLFYSVGIGQISSEVPQNLSASRPQDRQFILSSKKLLLSDSGFYLCAWSEAGPYYGYTFGSGTRLTVV.

The CDR3 DNA follows: TGTGCCAGCAGTTCCGGACAGGGGGGCGCTGGCTACACCTTC. Translating gives CASSSGQGGAGYTF. The chain has TRBV6-4 and TRBJ1-2; 10 bases fit TRBD1. Germline V CDR1 and CDR2: MRHNA, SNTAGT. The CDR3 has 14 residues. The trim removed 5 bases at V and 7 bases at J, leaving 7 bases unmatched.

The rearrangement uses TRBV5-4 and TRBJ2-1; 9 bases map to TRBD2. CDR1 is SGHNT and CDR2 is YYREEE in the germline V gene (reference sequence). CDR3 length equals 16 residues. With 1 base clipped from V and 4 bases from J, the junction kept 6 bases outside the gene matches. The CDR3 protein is CASSLKSAGGYNEQFF. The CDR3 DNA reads TGTGCCAGCAGCTTGAAATCTGCGGGGGGGTACAATGAGCAGTTCTTC.

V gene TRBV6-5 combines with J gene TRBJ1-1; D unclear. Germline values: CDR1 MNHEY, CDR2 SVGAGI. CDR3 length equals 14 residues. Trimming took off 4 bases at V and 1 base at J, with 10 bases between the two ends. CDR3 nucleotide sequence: TGTGCCAGCAGTTGGGCCCAAGGGAACACTGAAGCTTTCTTT. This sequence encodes CASSWAQGNTEAFF.

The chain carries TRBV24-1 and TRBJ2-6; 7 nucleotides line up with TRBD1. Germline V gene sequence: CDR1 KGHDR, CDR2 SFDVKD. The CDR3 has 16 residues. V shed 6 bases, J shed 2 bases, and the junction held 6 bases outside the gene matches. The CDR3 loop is CATSHPTGAGANVLTF. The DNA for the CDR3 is TGTGCCACCAGTCATCCTACAGGGGCTGGGGCCAACGTCCTGACTTTC.

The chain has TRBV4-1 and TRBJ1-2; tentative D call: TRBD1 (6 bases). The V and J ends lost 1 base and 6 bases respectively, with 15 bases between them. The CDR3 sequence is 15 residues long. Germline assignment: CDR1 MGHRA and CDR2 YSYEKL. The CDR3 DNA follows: TGCGCCAGCAGCCAAGTCCAAACAGGGCAGGATGGCTACACCTTC. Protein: CASSQVQTGQDGYTF.

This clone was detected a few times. This CDR3 reads CAWSVPLTGKTEAFF. In DNA form, the CDR3 reads TGTGCCTGGAGCGTTCCCCTAACAGGGAAGACTGAAGCTTTCTTT. This chain connects TRBV30 to TRBJ1-1; tentatively, D is TRBD1 (6 bases). In germline, CDR1 is GTSNPN, CDR2 SVGIG (reference sequence). CDR3 length: 15 amino acids. V lost 3 bases and J lost 5, with 19 bases in between.

DNA of the CDR3: TGTGCCTGGAGTGTACGGGGGGATACGCAGTATTTT. Residues: CAWSVRGDTQYF. The rearrangement links TRBV30 to TRBJ2-3; a possible D gene is TRBD2 (6 bases). Trimming stripped 0 bases from V and 6 bases from J, with 7 bases between. The CDR3 is made up of 12 amino acids. Per germline, CDR1 GTSNPN and CDR2 SVGIG (reference sequence).

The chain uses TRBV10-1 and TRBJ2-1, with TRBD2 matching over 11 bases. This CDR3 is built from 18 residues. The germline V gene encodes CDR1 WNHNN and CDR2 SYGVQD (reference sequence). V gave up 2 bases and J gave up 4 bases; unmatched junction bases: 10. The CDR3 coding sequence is TGCGCCAGCAGTGAGGCTAGCGGGGGGCGTTTCGGTTACAATGAGCAGTTCTTC. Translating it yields CASSEASGGRFGYNEQFF.

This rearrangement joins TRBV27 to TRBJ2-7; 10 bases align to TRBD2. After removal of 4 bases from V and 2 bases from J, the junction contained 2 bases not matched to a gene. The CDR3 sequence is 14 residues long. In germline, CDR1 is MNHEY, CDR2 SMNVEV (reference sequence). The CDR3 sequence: CASSWTSGAYEQYF. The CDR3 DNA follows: TGTGCCAGCAGTTGGACTAGCGGCGCCTACGAGCAGTACTTC.